The present T cell receptor beta chain was sequenced within a study of T-cell memory formation after mild COVID-19. In the study overall: TCR clusters largely stayed donor specific.

General study points: In second-wave clones peaking day 37, SARS-CoV-2 specificity remained unconfirmed. Shrinking CD4+ clones resided mostly in CM and EM, and CD8+ ones in EMRA.

CDR1 and CDR2 from the germline V gene are SGHDN and FVKESK. The CDR3 runs to 13 residues. With 5 bases removed from V and 9 bases from J, the gap between germline ends came to 14 bases. Employing constant-segment primers, 5'RACE generated TCR alpha and TCR beta cDNA libraries bearing sample barcodes and UMIs. TCRdb reanalysed the 5' RACE reads using MiXCR and keeps one entry per CDR3 protein. The sample holds roughly 110,000 distinct CDR3 sequences; roughly an eighth are singletons and the top ten take around 25%. As regards this clonotype: Its antigen remains unidentified.

The chain employs TRBV14 and TRBJ2-1; TRBD2 might be the D (6 bases). This receptor was taken from an adult woman who had mild COVID-19 (a few samples of this study predate the infection). Cell type and time point are not known. The sample was PBMCs or a T cell subset sorted from them (not recorded which). The DNA for the CDR3 is TGTGCCAGCAGCGACACGTGGAGGGGTGAGCAGTTCTTC. Encoded protein: CASSDTWRGEQFF.